One and the same sample provided the 17 T cell receptor beta chains below, sequenced in a study of blood T cell repertoires in COVID-19. Clones were sequenced by immunoSEQ multiplex PCR, and TCRdb holds only the in-frame ones, with some missing. The table has fewer than 200,000 clones, 84% seen once. The sample comprised PBMCs or T cells enriched from blood (not recorded which). Every receptor here comes from a woman between 25 and 40 years old who had been exposed to COVID-19.

The V call is TRBV5-4, the J call TRBJ2-3, with TRBD1 matching over 9 bases. The CDR3 is 14 residues long. Germline values: CDR1 SGHNT, CDR2 YYREEE (reference sequence). V was pared by 5 bases and J by 5 bases, with 6 bases of the junction left unmatched. CDR3 protein: CASSRDRAVDTQYF. CDR3 nucleotides: TGTGCCAGCAGTCGGGACAGGGCGGTAGATACGCAGTATTTT.

The chain couples TRBV4-1 to TRBJ1-1, with TRBD1 as a possible D gene (5 bases). The germline gives CDR1 MGHRA, CDR2 YSYEKL. The germline V and J ends were trimmed by 3 bases and 11 bases, with 13 bases remaining between them. CDR3 length: 12 residues. DNA of the CDR3: TGCGCCAGCAGCCATCAGGGCCAAGGGGCTTTCTTT. Protein: CASSHQGQGAFF.

The rearrangement links TRBV10-2 to TRBJ2-1; TRBD2 agrees at 9 bases. Germline V gene sequence: CDR1 WSHSY, CDR2 SAAADI. This CDR3 has 16 amino acids. V lost 2 bases and J lost 2; bases outside the gene matches: 4. CDR3 nucleotide sequence: TGCGCCAGCAGTGAGGCGGGGGGGCAGACCTACAATGAGCAGTTCTTC. It encodes CASSEAGGQTYNEQFF.

This clone was seen just once. The chain carries TRBV2 and TRBJ1-4, with TRBD1 identical over 7 bases. CDR3 length: 14 amino acids. After removal of 8 bases from V and 5 bases from J, the junction contained 8 bases not matched to a gene. Germline loops: CDR1 SNHLY, CDR2 FYNNEI. The CDR3 DNA reads TGTGCCAGCCACCTCAGGGGGAGGAATGAAAAACTGTTTTTT. Translated: CASHLRGRNEKLFF. The full variable domain, in which reference TRBV2 and TRBJ1-4 provide the parts outside the CDR3, is EPEVTQTPSHQVTQMGQEVILRCVPISNHLYFYWYRQILGQKVEFLVSFYNNEISEKSEIFDDQFSVERPDGSNFTLKIRSTKLEDSAMYFCASHLRGRNEKLFFGSGTQLSVL.

The chain is built from TRBV6-2 or TRBV6-3 and TRBJ2-5; a possible D gene is TRBD2 (6 bases). This CDR3 is 15 amino acids long. V was cut by 0 bases and J by 5 bases, with 13 bases left in between. Germline values: CDR1 MNHEY, CDR2 SVGEGT. CDR3 region: CASSYSKAGEETQYF. The CDR3 DNA reads TGTGCCAGCAGTTACTCGAAAGCGGGCGAGGAGACCCAGTACTTC.

The gene calls are TRBV7-9 and TRBJ1-2, with no clear D. Germline loops: CDR1 SEHNR, CDR2 FQNEAQ (reference sequence). The CDR3 contains 15 residues. V lost 1 base to trimming and J lost 2 bases, with 11 bases between them. The CDR3 nucleotides read TGTGCCAGCAGCTTAGTGGGCAGAACGAACTATGGCTACACCTTC. This translates into CASSLVGRTNYGYTF.

V and J are TRBV2 and TRBJ1-6; no reliable D call. The CDR3 extends over 16 amino acids. Germline V gene lookup returns CDR1 SNHLY and CDR2 FYNNEI. Between the trimmed V and J ends, which lost 2 bases and 0 bases, there was a span of 8 bases. For the CDR3, the DNA is TGTGCCAGCAGTGAATTACAGAGCTCCTATAATTCACCCCTCCACTTT. It codes for CASSELQSSYNSPLHF.

The J gene is TRBJ1-6, the V gene TRBV7-9; D might be TRBD1 (5 bases). The CDR3 is made up of 19 amino acids. Germline loops: CDR1 SEHNR, CDR2 FQNEAQ (reference sequence). Trimming took off 1 base at V and 0 bases at J, with 16 bases between the two ends. The CDR3 nucleotides read TGTGCCAGCAGCTTAGAACTGCAGGGTCGGAGCTCCTATAATTCACCCCTCCACTTT. Translation gives CASSLELQGRSSYNSPLHF.

The rearrangement joins TRBV18 to TRBJ1-1; a possible D gene is TRBD1 (5 bases). Trimming took off 3 bases at V and 1 base at J, with 12 bases between the two ends. Germline CDR1 KGHSH, CDR2 LQKENI. This CDR3 is built from 15 residues. The CDR3 protein is CASSPAARENTEAFF. The CDR3 DNA sequence: TGTGCCAGCTCACCGGCGGCCAGGGAGAACACTGAAGCTTTCTTT.

The chain couples TRBV10-3 to TRBJ2-2, with D possibly matching TRBD2 (5 bases). The ends were cut back, 5 bases at V and 8 bases at J, with 21 bases in the middle. The CDR3 is 16 residues long. Germline CDR1 reads ENHRY; CDR2 reads SYGVKD. The CDR3 is CAISSSSSTRVGELFF. In DNA, the CDR3 is TGTGCCATCAGTTCCTCCAGCTCAACGCGGGTGGGGGAGCTGTTTTTT.

The genes are TRBV7-9 and TRBJ2-7; TRBD2 is a possible D gene (5 bases). The V end lost 4 bases, the J end lost 2 bases, and 12 bases lay between the germline ends. Germline CDR1 and CDR2: SEHNR and FQNEAQ (reference sequence). This CDR3 contains 14 residues. CDR3 sequence reads: CASSSRGRAYEQYF. CDR3 DNA sequence: TGTGCCAGCAGCTCCCGAGGGCGGGCCTACGAGCAGTACTTC.

The rearrangement joins TRBV27 to TRBJ2-7; 9 bases match TRBD1. Unmatched junction bases numbered 6, after V lost 2 bases and J lost 4 bases. Germline V gene lookup returns CDR1 MNHEY and CDR2 SMNVEV (reference sequence). The CDR3 runs to 15 residues. CDR3 DNA: TGTGCCAGCAGTTTAGTGCTGGACAGGGGATACGAGCAGTACTTC. This gives the protein CASSLVLDRGYEQYF.

The rearrangement links TRBV9 to TRBJ2-1; a possible D gene is TRBD2 (6 bases). This CDR3 has 14 amino acids. The V end lost 3 bases, the J end lost 9 bases, and 16 bases lay between the germline ends. CDR1 SGDLS and CDR2 YYNGEE come from the germline V gene. The DNA of the CDR3 is TGTGCCAGCAGCGGGGGACTCCTCCCAGGTGAGCAGTTCTTC. This gives the protein CASSGGLLPGEQFF.

V gene TRBV7-3 combines with J gene TRBJ1-1; 10 bases are a match to TRBD1. Per germline, CDR1 SGHTA and CDR2 FQGTGA. The CDR3 has 20 amino acids. After removal of 1 base from V and 10 bases from J, the junction contained 24 bases not matched to a gene. DNA of the CDR3: TGTGCCAGCAGCTTAAATCGGGGACAGGGGACAAAGGGTAGCACTGATGGAGCTTTCTTT. It yields the protein CASSLNRGQGTKGSTDGAFF.

The sample holds a few counts of this clone. The rearrangement uses TRBV2 and TRBJ1-1; D not certain. The germline V gene has CDR1 SNHLY and CDR2 FYNNEI. The length of the CDR3 is 16 residues. With 4 bases removed from V and 1 base from J, the gap between germline ends came to 16 bases. The CDR3 region has the DNA TGTGCCAGCAGTGTGTCGATTGGGCAGTCGAACACTGAAGCTTTCTTT. This gives the protein CASSVSIGQSNTEAFF. Complete variable domain (other parts from reference TRBV2 and TRBJ1-1): EPEVTQTPSHQVTQMGQEVILRCVPISNHLYFYWYRQILGQKVEFLVSFYNNEISEKSEIFDDQFSVERPDGSNFTLKIRSTKLEDSAMYFCASSVSIGQSNTEAFFGQGTRLTVV.

Of note for this clone: The sample holds other DNA sequences that translate to the same CDR3. The chain carries TRBV9 and TRBJ2-3, with TRBD2 matching 9 bases. The CDR3 covers 15 residues. Trimming cost V 0 bases and J 4 bases; bases outside gene matches: 3. The germline V gene has CDR1 SGDLS and CDR2 YYNGEE. The CDR3 is CASSVGGGAADTQYF. DNA for the CDR3: TGTGCCAGCAGCGTAGGCGGGGGGGCCGCAGATACGCAGTATTTT.

There are a few counts of this clone. The chain recombines TRBV6-1 with TRBJ1-6; 9 bases are a match to TRBD1. V shed 4 bases, J shed 8 bases, and the junction held 15 bases outside the gene matches. Germline V gene data show CDR1 as MNHNS and CDR2 as SASEGT. The CDR3 is made up of 18 amino acids. CDR3 coding DNA: TGTGCCAGCAGTGGGCAACAGGGGGCGCGGGAATTTCATTCACCCCTCCACTTT. Its translation: CASSGQQGAREFHSPLHF.